This TCR beta chain was captured by sequencing in a study of breast tumors, draining lymph nodes, adjacent tissues. With V trimmed by 0 bases and J by 4 bases, 6 bases remained unmatched. This CDR3 contains 14 residues. Germline-derived CDR1 and CDR2 are DFQATT and SNEGSKA (reference sequence). This clonotype was seen a few times. A much bigger clone sits one base away, suggesting this may be a read error. The lymph nodes were axillary draining lymph nodes from breast cancer patients. TCRdb reprocessed the multiplex PCR reads via MiXCR and lists one record per CDR3 protein. This sample carries over 150,000 distinct CDR3 sequences, 30% to 35% of them seen once, and the ten largest clones take around 4.5%.

The sample was axillary lymph node tissue. This TCR came from a female donor with breast cancer. Some clones in this sample may be carry-over from other donors' samples. The chain links TRBV20-1 to TRBJ2-7; 7 bases agree with TRBD1. CDR3: CSARDDRETYEQYF. Written as DNA, the CDR3 is TGCAGTGCTAGAGATGACAGGGAGACTTACGAGCAGTACTTC.